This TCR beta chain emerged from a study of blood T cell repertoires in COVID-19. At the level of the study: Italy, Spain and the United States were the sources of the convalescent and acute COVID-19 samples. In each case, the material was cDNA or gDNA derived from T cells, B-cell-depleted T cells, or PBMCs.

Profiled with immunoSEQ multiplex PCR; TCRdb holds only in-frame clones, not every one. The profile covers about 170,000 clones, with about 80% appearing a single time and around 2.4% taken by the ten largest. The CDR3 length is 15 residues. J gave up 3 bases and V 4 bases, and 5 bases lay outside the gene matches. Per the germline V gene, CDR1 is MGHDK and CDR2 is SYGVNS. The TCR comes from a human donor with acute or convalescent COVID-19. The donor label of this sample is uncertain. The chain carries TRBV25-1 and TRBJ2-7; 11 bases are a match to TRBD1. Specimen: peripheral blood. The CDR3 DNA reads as TGTGCCAGCAGTGCGTCCGGGACAGGGGGCTACGAGCAGTACTTC. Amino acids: CASSASGTGGYEQYF.